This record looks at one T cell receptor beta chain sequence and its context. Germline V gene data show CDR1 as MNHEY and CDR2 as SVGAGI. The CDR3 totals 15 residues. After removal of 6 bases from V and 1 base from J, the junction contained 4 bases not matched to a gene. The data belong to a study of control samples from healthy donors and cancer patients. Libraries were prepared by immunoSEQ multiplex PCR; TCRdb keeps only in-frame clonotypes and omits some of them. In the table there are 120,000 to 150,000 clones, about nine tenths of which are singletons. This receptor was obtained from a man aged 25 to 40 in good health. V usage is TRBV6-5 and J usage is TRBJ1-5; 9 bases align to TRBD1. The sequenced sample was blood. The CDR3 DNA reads TGTGCCAGCAGCCTGACAGGGGGGAGCAATCAGCCCCAGCATTTT. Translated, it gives CASSLTGGSNQPQHF.